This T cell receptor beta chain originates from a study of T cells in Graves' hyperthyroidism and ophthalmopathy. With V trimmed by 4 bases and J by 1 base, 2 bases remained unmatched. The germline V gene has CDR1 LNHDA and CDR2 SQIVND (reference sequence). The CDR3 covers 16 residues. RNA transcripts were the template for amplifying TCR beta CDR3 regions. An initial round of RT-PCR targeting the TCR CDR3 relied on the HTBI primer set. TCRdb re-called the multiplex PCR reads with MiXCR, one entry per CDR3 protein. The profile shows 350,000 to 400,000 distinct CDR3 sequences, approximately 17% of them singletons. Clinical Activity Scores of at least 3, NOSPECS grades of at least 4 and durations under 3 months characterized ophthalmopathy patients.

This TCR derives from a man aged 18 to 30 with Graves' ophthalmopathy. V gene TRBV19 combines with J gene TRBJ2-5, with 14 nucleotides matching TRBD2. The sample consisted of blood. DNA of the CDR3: TGTGCCAGTAGTAGGGGACTAGCGGGGGCCCAAGAGACCCAGTACTTC. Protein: CASSRGLAGAQETQYF.